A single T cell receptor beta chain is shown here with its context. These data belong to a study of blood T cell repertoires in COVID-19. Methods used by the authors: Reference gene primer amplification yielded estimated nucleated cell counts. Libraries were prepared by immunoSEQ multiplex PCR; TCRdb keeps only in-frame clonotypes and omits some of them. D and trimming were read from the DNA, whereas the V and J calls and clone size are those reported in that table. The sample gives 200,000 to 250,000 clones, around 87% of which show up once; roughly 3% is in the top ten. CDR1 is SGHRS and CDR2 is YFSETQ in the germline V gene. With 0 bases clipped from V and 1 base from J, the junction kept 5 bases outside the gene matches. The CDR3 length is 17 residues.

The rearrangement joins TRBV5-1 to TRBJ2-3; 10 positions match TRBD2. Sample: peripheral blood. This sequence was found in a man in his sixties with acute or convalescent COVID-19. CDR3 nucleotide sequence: TGCGCCAGCAGCTTGGAGGCGCTAGCGGGGGGCACAGATACGCAGTATTTT. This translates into CASSLEALAGGTDTQYF.